The present entry profiles one T cell receptor (beta chain) with its context. This sample was included in a study of control samples from healthy donors and cancer patients. Germline loops: CDR1 SGHDT, CDR2 YYEEEE. Trimming took off 2 bases at V and 11 bases at J, with 16 bases between the two ends. This CDR3 region has 13 residues. Here immunoSEQ multiplex PCR was the method, and the copy in TCRdb shows in-frame clones only, minus some. The data hold about 150,000 clones, with roughly 93% observed a single time. Sequencing was done on a sample of blood. The chain is built from TRBV5-6 and TRBJ1-2; perhaps TRBD1 as D (6 bases). The TCR comes from a man younger than 35 in good health. CDR3 protein: CASSLVSGVRYTF. CDR3 in DNA: TGTGCCAGCAGCTTAGTCTCAGGGGTGCGTTACACCTTC.